This TCR beta chain comes out of a study of cytomegalovirus exposure and HLA in healthy donors. CDR3 length: 14 residues. Germline V CDR1 and CDR2: GTSNPN, SVGIG (reference sequence). The PCR employed 60 Vbeta primers together with 13 Jbeta primers. The table came from immunoSEQ multiplex PCR; TCRdb's copy has only in-frame clones and leaves some out. The sample lists tens of thousands of clones, about 80% occurring once. Study findings and constraints: Further analysis, carried out later, found HLA-associated TCR beta chains more clonally expanded than equally common other chains.

On this clone itself: What it binds is unknown. At one boundary the junction diverges from the germline segment, which might be a read error. The sample holds other DNA sequences that translate to the same CDR3.

The genes are TRBV30 and TRBJ1-6; 9 positions match TRBD1. The sequence came from a man aged 50-59 years in good health and CMV-seropositive. Sample: PBMCs. The CDR3 DNA sequence: TGTGCCTGGAGGAGGACAGGGGATAATTCCCCCCTCCACTTT. It translates to CAWRRTGDNSPLHF.